Following are 8 T cell receptor beta chains from one sample sequenced in a study of CXCR3-negative and CXCR3-positive naive CD8 T cells. Regarding the study as a whole: When CXCR3-positive naive cells were set against CXCR3-negative naive cells, the former had more hydrophobic TRB CDR3s.

The authors made the TRB cDNA libraries by 5' RACE using UMI labels. TCRdb reprocessed the 5' RACE reads; each CDR3 protein has one entry and no DNA is given. Its table lists some 150,000 distinct CDR3 sequences. Their cognate antigens are unknown. Sequenced material: naive CXCR3+ CD8+ T cells from blood. Sample subset: CD45RO-CCR7+CD27+CD95- naive CD8+ T cells expressing CXCR3 (TNR3+). All receptors come from a human donor in good health. Some clones in this sample may be carry-over from other donors' samples.

The rearrangement uses TRBV29-1 and TRBJ1-1; without DNA, the TCRdb call of TRBD1 cannot be checked. Germline CDR1 SQVTM, CDR2 ANQGSEA. The CDR3 consists of 13 residues. The CDR3 spells CSVETGAGTEAFF.

The V gene is TRBV14, the J gene TRBJ1-5; TCRdb indicates TRBD1, and absent DNA this call remains unverified. The CDR3 is 15 amino acids. Per germline, CDR1 SGHDN and CDR2 FVKESK. The CDR3 protein is CASGDRGGPNQPQHF.

The CDR3 region is CASSLVSLDTEAFF. The genes are TRBV7-2 and TRBJ1-1. The CDR3 loop spans 14 amino acids. Germline V gene sequence: CDR1 SGHTA, CDR2 FQGNSA.

V is TRBV5-4 and J is TRBJ2-2; the D call from TCRdb, TRBD1, cannot be confirmed without DNA. CDR1 and CDR2 from the germline V gene are SGHNT and YYREEE (reference sequence). CDR3 size: 13 residues. CDR3 region: CAGGQGNTGELFF.

J is TRBJ2-4 and V is TRBV28; TCRdb calls TRBD1, which cannot be checked without DNA. CDR3 length: 19 amino acids. Germline CDR1 reads MDHEN; CDR2 reads SYDVKM. Here the CDR3 reads CASSGKDRGRGLGKNIQYF.

The chain couples TRBV20-1 to TRBJ2-4; TCRdb indicates TRBD1, and absent DNA this call remains unverified. The CDR3 extends over 13 amino acids. CDR1 is DFQATT and CDR2 is SNEGSKA in the germline V gene (reference sequence). The CDR3 region is CSALGQPENIQYF.

The chain recombines TRBV7-8 with TRBJ1-1. The CDR3 runs to 16 residues. Germline V gene data show CDR1 as SGHVS and CDR2 as FQNEAQ. CDR3 sequence: CASSLGARRVNTEAFF.

The genes are TRBV29-1 and TRBJ2-5; TCRdb indicates TRBD1, and absent DNA this call remains unverified. The CDR3 runs to 12 residues. Germline CDR1 reads SQVTM; CDR2 reads ANQGSEA. This chain's CDR3 is CSVVLGDVTQYF.